These 9 T cell receptor beta chains originate from one sample sequenced in a study of T-cell memory formation after mild COVID-19. Via MiXCR, TCRdb re-called the 5' RACE reads, giving one row per CDR3 protein. The sample lists approximately 300,000 distinct CDR3 sequences; approximately 15% were seen once. Source material: PBMCs or a T cell subset sorted from them (not recorded which). Every receptor here comes from a man aged 18 to 29 who had mild COVID-19 (a few samples of this study predate the infection). Cell type and time point are not known.

The table lists this clonotype with a few counts. The genes are TRBV9 and TRBJ1-4; possible D gene TRBD1, 6 bases. This CDR3 spans 15 amino acids. Trimming removed 4 bases at V and 0 bases at J, with 10 bases between. From germline, CDR1 is SGDLS and CDR2 YYNGEE. For the CDR3, the DNA is TGTGCCAGCAGCCCAACAGGGACAACTAATGAAAAACTGTTTTTT. It specifies CASSPTGTTNEKLFF.

The chain carries TRBV20-1 and TRBJ2-1, with 11 positions matching TRBD2. The CDR3 totals 15 residues. V lost 3 bases, J lost 8 bases, and 9 bases stayed unmatched. Per the germline V gene, CDR1 is DFQATT and CDR2 is SNEGSKA (reference sequence). In DNA form, the CDR3 reads TGCAGTGCTAGGGAGGCTAGCGGGGGGCGGTATGAGCAGTTCTTC. It translates to CSAREASGGRYEQFF.

J is TRBJ2-6 and V is TRBV5-5; possibly TRBD1 for D (5 bases). Germline loops: CDR1 SGHKS, CDR2 YYEKEE (reference sequence). The CDR3 has 18 residues. V was cut by 5 bases and J by 0 bases, with 18 bases left in between. CDR3 protein: CASSFTWTPSSGANVLTF. The CDR3 bases are TGTGCCAGCAGTTTCACGTGGACACCGAGCTCTGGGGCCAACGTCCTGACTTTC.

In its sample, this clonotype was seen many times. The rearrangement joins TRBV12-3 or TRBV12-4 to TRBJ2-5, with D unclear. This CDR3 is built from 15 residues. The V gene lost 3 bases and the J gene lost 1 base, with 12 bases spanning the gap. CDR3 in DNA: TGTGCCAGCAGTTTCGGTGACCGCTTCCAAGAGACCCAGTACTTC. This encodes CASSFGDRFQETQYF.

The rearrangement links TRBV29-1 to TRBJ2-5, with D perhaps matching TRBD1 (5 bases). Germline CDR1 SQVTM, CDR2 ANQGSEA. V lost 2 bases to trimming and J lost 4 bases, with 11 bases between them. This CDR3 spans 13 amino acids. The CDR3 reads CSVERGIGETQYF. The CDR3 DNA reads TGCAGCGTTGAAAGGGGTATTGGAGAGACCCAGTACTTC. The full variable domain, rest sourced from reference TRBV29-1 and TRBJ2-5, is SAVISQKPSRDICQRGTSLTIQCQVDSQVTMMFWYRQQPGQSLTLIATANQGSEATYESGFVIDKFPISRPNLTFSTLTVSNMSPEDSSIYLCSVERGIGETQYFGPGTRLLVL.

This clonotype was found a few times. The chain is built from TRBV10-3 and TRBJ1-5; 8 bases are a match to TRBD1. V dropped 0 bases and J dropped 7; count of bases not matched to a gene: 5. CDR3 length equals 15 residues. Per germline, CDR1 ENHRY and CDR2 SYGVKD. CDR3 protein: CAISESRTGRQPQHF. CDR3 sequence (DNA): TGTGCCATCAGTGAGTCCCGGACAGGGAGGCAGCCCCAGCATTTT.

The chain employs TRBV5-1 and TRBJ2-5; D may be TRBD1 or TRBD2 (5 bases each). V lost 4 bases and J 1 base, leaving 11 bases between the germline ends. CDR3 length: 14 residues. Germline CDR1 is SGHRS and CDR2 is YFSETQ. CDR3 nucleotides: TGCGCCAGCAGCGTAGGGACGGTCCAAGAGACCCAGTACTTC. Translation gives CASSVGTVQETQYF. Together with reference TRBV5-1 and TRBJ2-5, the CDR3 gives the full variable domain: KAGVTQTPRYLIKTRGQQVTLSCSPISGHRSVSWYQQTPGQGLQFLFEYFSETQRNKGNFPGRFSGRQFSNSRSEMNVSTLELGDSALYLCASSVGTVQETQYFGPGTRLLVL.

This clonotype occurred a few times. The chain combines TRBV14 with TRBJ1-3; a possible D gene is TRBD1 (5 bases). The CDR3 consists of 15 residues. The germline V and J ends were trimmed by 4 bases and 2 bases, with 12 bases remaining between them. Germline CDR1 is SGHDN and CDR2 is FVKESK. CDR3 in amino acids: CASSRLGTTGNTIYF. The CDR3 bases are TGTGCCAGCAGCCGTTTGGGGACCACTGGAAACACCATATATTTT.

The genes are TRBV19 and TRBJ2-3, with D tentatively TRBD2 (6 bases). This CDR3 is built from 15 residues. Germline lookup yields CDR1 LNHDA and CDR2 SQIVND (reference sequence). The V gene lost 4 bases and the J gene lost 1 base, with 12 bases spanning the gap. CDR3 in amino acids: CASSTVGGGTDTQYF. In DNA form, the CDR3 reads TGTGCCAGTAGTACCGTGGGGGGAGGCACAGATACGCAGTATTTT.